Each of the 4 T cell receptor beta chains below was sequenced from the same sample in a study of cytomegalovirus exposure and HLA in healthy donors. PCR was performed using 60 Vbeta and 13 Jbeta primers. Data came from immunoSEQ multiplex PCR; TCRdb stores just in-frame clones and leaves some out. The data hold approximately 140,000 clones, with more than 60% observed a single time. Sequenced input: PBMCs. These receptors came from a male donor in good health and CMV-seronegative.

This chain links TRBV5-4 with TRBJ2-7, with 9 nucleotides matching TRBD1. The CDR3 is made up of 14 amino acids. Germline V gene lookup returns CDR1 SGHNT and CDR2 YYREEE (reference sequence). Unmatched junction bases numbered 9, after V lost 6 bases and J lost 5 bases. In nucleotides, the CDR3 is TGTGCCAGCACCATACAGGGGGCGCACGACGAGCAGTACTTC. Amino acid sequence: CASTIQGAHDEQYF.

V is TRBV9 and J is TRBJ2-6; 10 bases are shared with TRBD1. Trimming cost V 6 bases and J 1 base; bases outside gene matches: 10. This CDR3 has 18 residues. CDR1 is SGDLS and CDR2 is YYNGEE in the germline V gene. For the CDR3, the DNA is TGTGCCAGCACCCGGACAGGGGGGCGAGTATCTGGGGCCAACGTCCTGACTTTC. It specifies CASTRTGGRVSGANVLTF.

V gene TRBV18 combines with J gene TRBJ1-1; no clear D. Trimming removed 8 bases from V and 1 base from J, with 14 bases in between. The CDR3 sequence is 14 residues long. In germline, CDR1 is KGHSH, CDR2 LQKENI. CDR3 coding DNA: TGTGCCAGCACTGAACCTCCAGGGAACACTGAAGCTTTCTTT. It translates to CASTEPPGNTEAFF. Together with reference TRBV18 and TRBJ1-1, the CDR3 gives the full variable domain: NAGVMQNPRHLVRRRGQEARLRCSPMKGHSHVYWYRQLPEEGLKFMVYLQKENIIDESGMPKERFSAEFPKEGPSILRIQQVVRGDSAAYFCASTEPPGNTEAFFGQGTRLTVV.

The gene calls are TRBV19 and TRBJ2-3, with 10 bases aligning to TRBD2. This CDR3 has 14 amino acids. With 7 bases clipped from V and 6 bases from J, the junction kept 7 bases outside the gene matches. Germline CDR1 is LNHDA and CDR2 is SQIVND (reference sequence). This CDR3 is CASNSGGTWDTQYF. Here the CDR3 DNA reads TGTGCCAGTAATAGCGGGGGGACCTGGGATACGCAGTATTTT.